This TCR beta chain was observed in a study of shared clonotypes between healthy human individuals (TCRdb year 2020). With regard to the full study: The cohort comprised a couple of women and a few men aged 18 to 49 years. To estimate repertoire size and how much clonotype sharing occurs between individuals, the study deeply sequenced the blood TCR repertoires of five healthy adults. Different laboratories and diverse techniques were used to prepare libraries and sequence TCR repertoires, to increase sequencing depth and limit assay-specific biases. Between about 0.85 and 9.5 billion PBMCs per donor were obtained by leukapheresis.

The donors were healthy, HIV-negative adults who had no recently reported acute infections or vaccinations. Every donor was a Caucasian adult residing in Nashville, Tennessee, USA. For unsorted samples, 90 million or so PBMCs were counted and genomic DNA was extracted with the QIAamp DNA Blood Mini kit. After blood collection by leukapheresis, PBMCs were isolated using Ficoll-Histopaque density gradient centrifugation and then cryopreserved in the vapor phase of liquid nitrogen. The CDR3 runs 13 amino acids, cysteine and phenylalanine included. Left in the record is the CDR3 DNA by itself, 39 bases read in frame from the first base. CDR1 and CDR2 are read off the germline V gene (reference sequence) as LNHDA and SQIVND. On this clone itself: Its cognate antigen has yet to be identified. One end of the junction fails to match germline, which may point to a read error.

Using the deep immunoSEQ assay, TCR CDR3 regions were amplified from genomic DNA by multiplex PCR. Extracted genomic DNA from each cell subset was spread evenly across all wells of several immunoSEQ 96-well plates, with each plate serving as a replicate. For unsorted PBMC, approximately 310 ng genomic DNA, equal to 25,000 to 35,000 T cell genomes, was loaded into each replicate PCR. Unsorted PBMC genomic DNA was sequenced across ten immunoSEQ deep assay plates. The purified libraries were quantified using a Qubit 3.0 fluorometer, sized with a Bioanalyzer 2100, and then quantified again using the KAPA Library Quantification kit. Every immunoSEQ 96-well plate was sequenced on a dedicated single-read 150-cycle Illumina NextSeq 550 flow cell. In the source study's methods: The immunoSEQ output contained only junctional sequences without quality scores, so filtering could not match that applied to full-length reads. To assign V/J genes and CDR3, sequences were annotated using PyIR, a Python wrapper for IgBLAST v1.9, with IMGT germline references. Reads with weak V/J assignments (E-value above 1e-6), missing CDR3, stop codons, out-of-frame junctions, or ambiguous translated residues were removed. V3J clonotypes were defined as sequences sharing the same inferred V gene, J gene, and CDR3 amino acid sequence. Percentage overlap between repertoires was calculated by dividing the number of shared unique clonotypes by the size of the smaller repertoire. Richness of each repertoire was evaluated using RTK rarefaction, the Chao1 estimator, and Recon v2.1 estimates of unobserved clonotypes. TCRdb's version of the immuneACCESS table is confined to in-frame rearrangements and falls short of the full clone set. An unresolved V gene accounts for under half of the shortfall where checked; the remainder is of unknown origin. V and J calls and clone size come straight from that table; D and trimming were deduced from the DNA. For this sample there are hundreds of thousands of clones; roughly three quarters appear just once. About 11% of the sample rests with the top ten.

The full study reports these points: Only blood was sampled, and tissue TCR repertoires likely differ from those in blood. Because the study included only a small number of donors, the genetic and exposure-history diversity represented was limited. Pairwise subsampling led to the expectation that sequencing depth would affect the degree of clonotype sharing among donors.

The rearrangement joined TRBV19 to TRBJ2-3, with the D segment identity uncertain. Source material: PBMCs. The TCR originated in a middle-aged woman in good health. Some clones in this sample may be carry-over from other donors' samples. The DNA sequence is given as TGTGCCAGTATGGGATTAGGCACAGATATGCAGTATTTT. Its coded protein is CASMGLGTDMQYF.